This TCR beta chain was identified in a study of CD8+CD57+ T cells in acquired aplastic anemia. Study information: Sorted CD4+ and CD8+ cells yielded DNA averaging around 3.5 ug.

Profiling that covered TCR beta VDJ and CDR3 relied on genomic DNA as its template. TCRdb ran MiXCR on the reads and lists one entry per CDR3 protein. Of 270,000 or so distinct CDR3 sequences listed, 65% to 90% were seen once; the top ten hold around 40%. This clonotype was seen a single time. Trimming removed 4 bases at V and 18 bases at J, with 25 bases between. Per germline, CDR1 SGHVS and CDR2 FQNEAQ. This CDR3 spans 15 amino acids. Sequencing involved patients with CD8+CD57+ cell expansion previously shown by flow cytometry. Severe acquired aplastic anemia affected all patients. The specimen sequenced was sorted CD4+, CD8+, or CD8+CD57+ T cells (not recorded which) from PBMCs. The origin of this receptor is a human donor with aplastic anemia. This chain uses TRBV7-8 with TRBJ2-6; perhaps TRBD1 as D (5 bases). The CDR3 DNA sequence: TGTGCCAGCAGCTCATCGGGCGGTGCGGACAACCTCCAGACTTTC. Protein sequence: CASSSSGGADNLQTF.